The 32 T cell receptor beta chains below were found in one sample sequenced in a study of molecular identifiers for immune sequencing clone quantification. TCRdb re-called the PCR reads through MiXCR, storing one row per CDR3 protein. The sample lists hundreds of thousands of distinct CDR3 sequences; about a fifth were seen once. The sequenced sample was naive CD8+ T cells from blood, with Jurkat cell RNA spiked in. The subset was: FACS-sorted CD8+CD4-CCR7+CD45RA+ naive T cells. Receptors originate from a human donor in good health. Some libraries in this study had Jurkat cell RNA spiked in.

The gene calls are TRBV7-6 and TRBJ1-1; TRBD1 aligns across 8 bases. Germline CDR1 is SGHVS and CDR2 is FNYEAQ. CDR3 length: 19 amino acids. Trimming at V came to 10 bases and at J to 5 bases, leaving 27 bases not matched to a gene. The CDR3 region has the DNA TGTGCCACCTCGCGTTATTCCTCAAGTGAGACAGGGGAGGGAACTGAAGCTTTCTTT. Translating gives CATSRYSSSETGEGTEAFF.

In this sample, this clonotype turned up a few times. The V gene is TRBV25-1, the J gene TRBJ1-1, with 9 bases that match TRBD1. This CDR3 is 14 amino acids long. Germline loops: CDR1 MGHDK, CDR2 SYGVNS. V lost 4 bases and J lost 5; bases outside the gene matches: 5. CDR3 bases: TGTGCCAGCAGTGCCCCCGGGACAGGGACTGAAGCTTTCTTT. The encoded protein is CASSAPGTGTEAFF.

This clonotype has ten or more counts. The V gene is TRBV7-2, the J gene TRBJ2-5; the D is unclear. The V and J ends lost 5 bases and 0 bases respectively, with 13 bases between them. The CDR3 totals 15 residues. Germline V lookup: CDR1 SGHTA, CDR2 FQGNSA. CDR3 bases: TGTGCCAGCAGCGAGCGAACTTCGTACCAAGAGACCCAGTACTTC. As protein: CASSERTSYQETQYF. The variable domain in full, with the rest retrieved from reference TRBV7-2 and TRBJ2-5, is GAGVSQSPSNKVTEKGKDVELRCDPISGHTALYWYRQSLGQGLEFLIYFQGNSAPDKSGLPSDRFSAERTGGSVSTLTIQRTQQEDSAVYLCASSERTSYQETQYFGPGTRLLVL.

At least ten counts were recorded for this clonotype. CDR3 in amino acids: CSAMEDYEQYF. CDR3 sequence (DNA): TGCAGTGCTATGGAGGACTACGAGCAGTACTTC. The chain recombines TRBV20-1 with TRBJ2-7, with D possibly TRBD2 on 5 matching bases. V was cut by 4 bases and J by 3 bases, with 7 bases left in between. Per the germline V gene, CDR1 is DFQATT and CDR2 is SNEGSKA (reference sequence). The CDR3 sequence is 11 residues long.

The table lists this clonotype with a few counts. CDR3 region: CASSFRRGDRETQYF. DNA for the CDR3: TGTGCCAGCAGTTTTCGCAGGGGCGATAGAGAGACCCAGTACTTC. The chain employs TRBV28 and TRBJ2-5, with D maybe TRBD1 (6 bases). The CDR3 contains 15 residues. The germline V gene has CDR1 MDHEN and CDR2 SYDVKM. The V end lost 3 bases, the J end lost 4 bases, and 15 bases lay between the germline ends.

At least ten counts were recorded for this clonotype. V is TRBV9 and J is TRBJ1-5; tentative D call: TRBD1 (6 bases). The V end lost 4 bases, the J end lost 6 bases, and 20 bases lay between the germline ends. Germline CDR1 SGDLS, CDR2 YYNGEE. This CDR3 contains 16 residues. CDR3 coding DNA: TGTGCCAGCAGCTACATTTACAGGGAGCTGGGTCAGCCCCAGCATTTT. Its protein is CASSYIYRELGQPQHF.

Ten or more counts support this clonotype. The chain uses TRBV7-6 and TRBJ1-1; weak D call: TRBD1 (6 bases). The germline gives CDR1 SGHVS, CDR2 FNYEAQ. CDR3 size: 14 residues. V was clipped by 5 bases and J by 8 bases, with 18 bases between them. CDR3 DNA: TGTGCCAGCAGCCCACAGGGTAGGAGTGGGGAAGCTTTCTTT. Translated, it gives CASSPQGRSGEAFF.

This clonotype was counted at least ten times. J is TRBJ1-1 and V is TRBV9; D unresolved. Deletions cut 3 bases from V and 1 base from J, with 7 bases between. Germline-derived CDR1 and CDR2 are SGDLS and YYNGEE. The CDR3 sequence is 13 residues long. CDR3 residues: CASSAPPNTEAFF. The CDR3 DNA is TGTGCCAGCAGCGCCCCCCCGAACACTGAAGCTTTCTTT.

There are many counts of this clonotype. The chain has TRBV19 and TRBJ2-7; D gene ambiguous. The CDR3 length is 16 residues. V lost 6 bases to trimming and J lost 3 bases, with 21 bases between them. Germline assignment: CDR1 LNHDA and CDR2 SQIVND (reference sequence). CDR3 sequence reads: CASSARTYGVDYEQYF. CDR3 DNA: TGTGCCAGTAGCGCTCGGACCTATGGTGTTGACTACGAGCAGTACTTC.

This clonotype was observed at least ten times. V gene TRBV7-9 combines with J gene TRBJ2-5; the D is unclear. V lost 5 bases and J lost 4, with 8 bases in between. This CDR3 comprises 12 residues. In germline, CDR1 is SEHNR, CDR2 FQNEAQ (reference sequence). The CDR3, as DNA: TGTGCCAGCAGCCGGACCCCAGAGACCCAGTACTTC. Amino acid sequence: CASSRTPETQYF.

Here the CDR3 reads CASSPGASGDYEQYF. The CDR3, as DNA: TGCGCCAGCAGCCCTGGAGCGAGCGGGGACTACGAGCAGTACTTC. The rearrangement joins TRBV4-3 to TRBJ2-7; 7 positions agree with TRBD2. V lost 4 bases, J lost 3 bases, and 9 bases stayed unmatched. The length of the CDR3 is 15 residues. CDR1 is LGHNA and CDR2 is YSLEER in the germline V gene.

In DNA form, the CDR3 reads TGTGCCAGCAGCTTAGTTACGGGGGGCGGAGGAGAGACCCAGTACTTC. This sequence encodes CASSLVTGGGGETQYF. The J gene is TRBJ2-5, the V gene TRBV7-6, with D possibly being TRBD2 (7 bases). This CDR3 region has 16 residues. Germline CDR1 and CDR2: SGHVS and FNYEAQ. V lost 1 base to trimming and J lost 4 bases, with 16 bases between them.

This clonotype was picked up a small number of times. V gene TRBV11-2 combines with J gene TRBJ2-7; TRBD1 might be the D (6 bases). Germline V gene sequence: CDR1 SGHAT, CDR2 FQNNGV. V lost 1 base to trimming and J lost 2 bases, with 12 bases between them. The CDR3 is 15 amino acids. CDR3 in amino acids: CASSLALGHTYEQYF. CDR3 sequence (DNA): TGTGCCAGCAGCTTAGCCCTGGGACACACCTACGAGCAGTACTTC.

Concerning this clonotype itself: With a much larger clone just one base away, this may be a read error. This chain uses TRBV29-1 with TRBJ2-2; D possibly matches TRBD1 or TRBD2 (5 bases each). The germline V and J ends were trimmed by 3 bases and 7 bases, with 18 bases remaining between them. Germline V gene data show CDR1 as SQVTM and CDR2 as ANQGSEA. The CDR3 loop spans 15 amino acids. The DNA for the CDR3 is TGCAGCGTTGAGGCCCCGGGACGGGGTATCGGGGAGCTGTTTTTT. This codes for CSVEAPGRGIGELFF.

Worth noting for this clonotype: This may arise from a read error, as a much more abundant clone is one base away. The chain links TRBV30 to TRBJ2-7; tentatively, D is TRBD2 (7 bases). V gave up 7 bases and J gave up 6 bases, with 19 bases separating them. Germline V lookup: CDR1 GTSNPN, CDR2 SVGIG (reference sequence). CDR3 size: 13 residues. As DNA, the CDR3 is TGTGCCTTGGAGCCGGGGGGCCCGGGCGAGCAGTACTTC. It specifies CALEPGGPGEQYF. The complete variable domain, with remaining parts taken from reference TRBV30 and TRBJ2-7, reads SQTIHQWPATLVQPVGSPLSLECTVEGTSNPNLYWYRQAAGRGLQLLFYSVGIGQISSEVPQNLSASRPQDRQFILSSKKLLLSDSGFYLCALEPGGPGEQYFGPGTRLTVT.

The chain joins TRBV6-2 or TRBV6-3 to TRBJ1-5, with TRBD1 identical over 8 bases. The germline V gene has CDR1 MNHEY and CDR2 SVGEGT. This CDR3 is 14 amino acids long. After removal of 8 bases from V and 9 bases from J, the junction contained 12 bases not matched to a gene. The CDR3 region is CASAKGQGIWPQHF. Here the CDR3 DNA reads TGTGCCAGCGCCAAAGGACAGGGAATTTGGCCCCAGCATTTT.

Turning to this clonotype: One base away lies a much larger clone, so this may be a sequencing read error. J is TRBJ2-7 and V is TRBV4-3; TRBD2 might be the D (6 bases). Germline V gene sequence: CDR1 LGHNA, CDR2 YSLEER. This CDR3 has 15 amino acids. CDR3 in DNA: TGCGCCTGCAGCCAAGACGCGGGGAGCTCCTACGAGCAGTACTTC. Translation: CACSQDAGSSYEQYF.

This clonotype occurred many times. The genes are TRBV13 and TRBJ1-1; D is possibly TRBD1 (6 bases). This CDR3 region has 13 residues. The germline CDR1 and CDR2 sequences are PRHDT and FYEKMQ (reference sequence). Trimming removed 8 bases from V and 4 bases from J, with 14 bases in between. CDR3 residues: CASGLGTSTEAFF. In nucleotides, the CDR3 is TGTGCCAGCGGTCTGGGGACATCCACTGAAGCTTTCTTT. Complete variable domain (other parts from reference TRBV13 and TRBJ1-1): AAGVIQSPRHLIKEKRETATLKCYPIPRHDTVYWYQQGPGQDPQFLISFYEKMQSDKGSIPDRFSAQQFSDYHSELNMSSLELGDSALYFCASGLGTSTEAFFGQGTRLTVV.

This clonotype was detected ten times or more. V gene TRBV12-3 or TRBV12-4 combines with J gene TRBJ1-5; D not resolved. This CDR3 is built from 15 residues. The V end lost 6 bases, the J end lost 0 bases, and 12 bases lay between the germline ends. DNA of the CDR3: TGTGCCAGCAGCCCGATGGGGAATAGCAATCAGCCCCAGCATTTT. It specifies CASSPMGNSNQPQHF.

This clonotype was seen only a few times. This chain joins TRBV7-9 and TRBJ2-1; D is unclear. Germline V lookup: CDR1 SEHNR, CDR2 FQNEAQ (reference sequence). This CDR3 region has 16 residues. Trimming removed 1 base from V and 2 bases from J, with 12 bases in between. In DNA, the CDR3 is TGTGCCAGCAGCTTAGACCCACTAACGACCTACAATGAGCAGTTCTTC. Protein product: CASSLDPLTTYNEQFF.

This clonotype was counted at least ten times. V is TRBV12-3 or TRBV12-4 and J is TRBJ1-2, with TRBD1 as a possible D gene (5 bases). The CDR3 runs to 13 residues. V gave up 3 bases and J gave up 8 bases, with 13 bases separating them. The CDR3 bases are TGTGCCAGCAGTTTTCCCAGGGAGGAGGGCTACACCTTC. It translates to CASSFPREEGYTF.

This clonotype was seen ten or more times. The V and J genes are TRBV18 and TRBJ2-6, with D possibly being TRBD2 (6 bases). Deletions cut 3 bases from V and 8 bases from J, with 17 bases between. This CDR3 has 16 amino acids. CDR1 KGHSH and CDR2 LQKENI come from the germline V gene. The CDR3 reads CASSPDGTVLTNVLTF. The CDR3 bases are TGTGCCAGCTCACCGGACGGGACTGTTTTGACCAACGTCCTGACTTTC. Drawing the rest from reference TRBV18 and TRBJ2-6, the complete variable domain is NAGVMQNPRHLVRRRGQEARLRCSPMKGHSHVYWYRQLPEEGLKFMVYLQKENIIDESGMPKERFSAEFPKEGPSILRIQQVVRGDSAAYFCASSPDGTVLTNVLTFGAGSRLTVL.

This clonotype showed up many times. The chain carries TRBV6-5 and TRBJ2-7, with 7 bases identical to TRBD1. J gave up 2 bases and V 4 bases, and 8 bases lay outside the gene matches. The CDR3 has 15 residues. CDR1 and CDR2 from the germline V gene are MNHEY and SVGAGI. In nucleotides, the CDR3 is TGTGCCAGCAGTTTCGCACTCGGGACAGCCTACGAGCAGTACTTC. This codes for CASSFALGTAYEQYF.

With respect to this clonotype: Given a much more abundant clone one base away, this may be a read error. The gene calls are TRBV29-1 and TRBJ1-1; D ambiguous. The germline gives CDR1 SQVTM, CDR2 ANQGSEA. The germline V and J ends were trimmed by 4 bases and 10 bases, with 19 bases remaining between them. The CDR3 totals 13 residues. This CDR3 reads CSVGLPQRPGAFF. The CDR3 nucleotides read TGCAGCGTTGGGCTCCCCCAACGGCCTGGAGCTTTCTTT.

This clonotype was observed many times. The V gene is TRBV27, the J gene TRBJ1-5; weak D call: TRBD1 (6 bases). Germline CDR1 MNHEY, CDR2 SMNVEV (reference sequence). The CDR3 consists of 13 residues. V was pared by 3 bases and J by 5 bases, with 8 bases between. In DNA, the CDR3 is TGTGCCAGCAGTTTTTACAGGGATCAGCCCCAGCATTTT. Translated: CASSFYRDQPQHF.

The chain links TRBV5-4 to TRBJ2-7; 7 positions agree with TRBD2. The CDR3 length is 14 residues. Trimming cost V 3 bases and J 4 bases; bases outside gene matches: 7. Germline CDR1 is SGHNT and CDR2 is YYREEE (reference sequence). For the CDR3, the DNA is TGTGCCAGCAGCTCCCGGGAGGCCCCTTACGAGCAGTACTTC. This sequence encodes CASSSREAPYEQYF.

Regarding this clonotype: A read error is possible here, since a much larger clone lies one base away. The V gene is TRBV5-6, the J gene TRBJ1-1, with D perhaps TRBD1 (5 bases). CDR1 and CDR2 from the germline V gene are SGHDT and YYEEEE. This CDR3 has 13 residues. The CDR3 sequence is CASRGRDTTEASF. CDR3 bases: TGTGCCAGCCGCGGCAGGGATACCACTGAAGCTTCCTTT.

Note on this clonotype: This may arise from a read error, as a much more abundant clone is one base away. Since no conserved phenylalanine or tryptophan closes the CDR3, a read error is the likely cause. V gene TRBV20-1 combines with J gene TRBJ1-1, with D unresolved. The germline V gene encodes CDR1 DFQATT and CDR2 SNEGSKA (reference sequence). There are 12 residues in the CDR3. V lost 5 bases and J lost 0, with 7 bases in between. The CDR3 is CSAPKMNTEAFI. CDR3 DNA sequence: TGCAGTGCTCCGAAAATGAACACTGAAGCTTTCATT.

This clonotype was found many times. J is TRBJ2-3 and V is TRBV7-6; no clear D gene. Deletions cut 2 bases from V and 5 bases from J, with 8 bases between. The CDR3 is 13 amino acids. Germline V lookup: CDR1 SGHVS, CDR2 FNYEAQ. CDR3 DNA: TGTGCCAGCAGCTTAACCAGACTAGATACGCAGTATTTT. This gives the protein CASSLTRLDTQYF.

Remarks on this clonotype: Being one base from a much bigger clone, this may be a read error. The V call is TRBV6-2 or TRBV6-3, the J call TRBJ1-1; 8 bases map to TRBD1. CDR1 and CDR2 from the germline V gene are MNHEY and SVGEGT. CDR3 length equals 17 residues. The CDR3 here is CASSYSRYQGADTEAIF. CDR3 coding DNA: TGTGCCAGCAGTTACTCGAGATACCAGGGGGCTGACACTGAAGCTATCTTT.

This clonotype was detected only a few times. The gene calls are TRBV19 and TRBJ2-7; D is undetermined. The V gene's germline CDR1 is LNHDA and CDR2 SQIVND (reference sequence). Trimming shortened V by 5 bases and J by 0 bases, and 11 bases separated the two germline ends. The CDR3 extends over 14 amino acids. The CDR3 coding sequence is TGTGCCAGTAGTGCCTCACAGAGCTCCTACGAGCAGTACTTC. Protein product: CASSASQSSYEQYF.

This clonotype was picked up many times. The V and J genes are TRBV12-3 or TRBV12-4 and TRBJ2-3; D gene uncertain. The V end lost 0 bases, the J end lost 2 bases, and 15 bases lay between the germline ends. The CDR3 runs to 17 residues. Written as DNA, the CDR3 is TGTGCCAGCAGTTTAGCCCCCGGAGTCGACGCCACAGATACGCAGTATTTT. The encoded protein is CASSLAPGVDATDTQYF.